Sequencing of this T cell receptor (beta chain) was carried out in a study of shared clonotypes between healthy human individuals. Whole-study context: Serving as donors were two women and three men, whose ages spanned 18 to 49. Per-donor plates numbered three CD4 naive, three CD4 memory, two CD8 naive and one CD8 memory. Study conclusions and caveats: In contrast to clonotypes shared by all four donors, non-shared clonotypes had lower generation probabilities.

The table came from immunoSEQ multiplex PCR; TCRdb's copy has only in-frame clones and leaves some out. The data contain millions of clones, over 85% of them seen just once; the ten biggest clones take up more than 0.1%. Per the germline V gene, CDR1 is SGHRS and CDR2 is YFSETQ. The CDR3 runs to 16 residues. V was clipped by 3 bases and J by 0 bases; unmatched bases: 4. Turning to this clone: Its antigen is not known.

The V gene is TRBV5-1, the J gene TRBJ2-3; 10 positions agree with TRBD1. The source material was naive CD4+ T cells sorted from blood. As for subset: CD45RA+ positively selected. This sequence was found in a young man in good health. The chain's CDR3 is CASSWDRGLSTDTQYF. DNA for the CDR3: TGCGCCAGCAGCTGGGACAGGGGACTTAGCACAGATACGCAGTATTTT.